Below, 16 T cell receptor beta chains from the same sample are listed, as sequenced in a study of blood T cell repertoires in COVID-19 (dated by TCRdb to about 2020). Preparation of the library involved the immunoSEQ multiplex PCR assay. The clones in this table, taken by TCRdb from immuneACCESS, are in-frame only. Not every clone is retained; where verified, under half of the shortfall comes from an unresolved V gene, and the cause of the rest is unknown. Present in this sample are 350,000 to 450,000 clones, approximately 91% of which were seen just once. The ten biggest clones cover 1.4% of the sample. The source material was PBMCs or T cells enriched from blood (not recorded which). These receptors were collected from a woman in her late teens or twenties who had been exposed to COVID-19.

This clone was observed a few times. The genes are TRBV5-1 and TRBJ2-7; tentatively, D is TRBD1 (5 bases). The length of the CDR3 is 15 residues. V shed 1 base and J shed 3 bases, with 14 bases lying between them. In germline, CDR1 is SGHRS, CDR2 YFSETQ. The CDR3 reads CASSLLLQEGYEQYF. CDR3 nucleotides: TGCGCCAGCAGCTTGTTGCTACAGGAAGGCTACGAGCAGTACTTC.

The gene calls are TRBV5-1 and TRBJ2-5, with 11 nucleotides matching TRBD2. From germline, CDR1 is SGHRS and CDR2 YFSETQ. The ends lost 5 bases at V and 4 bases at J; junction bases unmatched: 13. CDR3 length: 17 amino acids. CDR3 loop: CASSSFNSGRARETQYF. DNA for the CDR3: TGCGCCAGCAGTTCGTTCAATAGCGGGAGGGCCCGAGAGACCCAGTACTTC.

The chain combines TRBV7-2 with TRBJ2-7, with a possible D match to TRBD1 (6 bases). Per germline, CDR1 SGHTA and CDR2 FQGNSA. V was shortened by 5 bases and J by 4 bases, with 21 bases between the two germline ends. The CDR3 is 16 amino acids. The CDR3: CASSIQTGTASYEQYF. CDR3 in DNA: TGTGCCAGCAGCATACAGACAGGTACAGCATCGTACGAGCAGTACTTC.

This chain connects TRBV7-8 to TRBJ2-1, with 11 bases aligning to TRBD2. The CDR3 is made up of 18 amino acids. Germline V gene sequence: CDR1 SGHVS, CDR2 FQNEAQ. J lost 5 bases, V lost 5 bases, and 14 bases had no gene match. CDR3 sequence reads: CASSPDRVGTSGNNEQFF. The CDR3, as DNA: TGTGCCAGCAGCCCGGACAGGGTAGGGACTAGCGGAAACAATGAGCAGTTCTTC.

The rearrangement uses TRBV28 and TRBJ2-3; 7 bases agree with TRBD2. The CDR3 loop spans 15 amino acids. J gave up 5 bases and V 6 bases, and 11 bases lay outside the gene matches. Germline lookup yields CDR1 MDHEN and CDR2 SYDVKM. In DNA form, the CDR3 reads TGTGCCAGCAGGCCACCGGGCGGGGGACGAGATACGCAGTATTTT. This codes for CASRPPGGGRDTQYF.

The CDR3 protein is CASSPERSSYNSPLHF. The CDR3 coding sequence is TGTGCCAGCTCACCAGAGAGAAGCTCCTATAATTCACCCCTCCACTTT. The chain is built from TRBV18 and TRBJ1-6; D is ambiguous. The V end was cut by 2 bases, the J end by 0 bases, with 8 bases between. The length of the CDR3 is 16 residues. The germline V gene has CDR1 KGHSH and CDR2 LQKENI.

The genes are TRBV9 and TRBJ1-2, with TRBD1 matching 7 bases. Germline loops: CDR1 SGDLS, CDR2 YYNGEE. The CDR3 sequence is 14 residues long. The V segment lost 3 bases and the J segment 4 bases; nucleotides outside the gene matches: 6. The CDR3 nucleotides read TGTGCCAGCAGCGCATTAGGGACAGCCTATGGCTACACCTTC. It codes for CASSALGTAYGYTF.

The chain carries TRBV30 and TRBJ1-4; D gene uncertain. Trimming removed 0 bases from V and 0 bases from J, with 8 bases in between. The V gene's germline CDR1 is GTSNPN and CDR2 SVGIG (reference sequence). The CDR3 is 15 amino acids. CDR3 nucleotides: TGTGCCTGGAGTGTACTGCAATCAACTAATGAAAAACTGTTTTTT. Translation gives CAWSVLQSTNEKLFF.

This clone was detected a few times. V gene TRBV5-1 combines with J gene TRBJ1-5; D possibly corresponds to TRBD1 (6 bases). The CDR3 runs 15 residues. Germline CDR1 and CDR2: SGHRS and YFSETQ. Trimming took off 0 bases at V and 1 base at J, with 8 bases between the two ends. This CDR3 reads CASSLEGGSNQPQHF. The CDR3 DNA is TGCGCCAGCAGCTTGGAGGGGGGGAGCAATCAGCCCCAGCATTTT. The variable domain in full, with the rest retrieved from reference TRBV5-1 and TRBJ1-5, is KAGVTQTPRYLIKTRGQQVTLSCSPISGHRSVSWYQQTPGQGLQFLFEYFSETQRNKGNFPGRFSGRQFSNSRSEMNVSTLELGDSALYLCASSLEGGSNQPQHFGDGTRLSIL.

V is TRBV7-2 and J is TRBJ2-3; the D gene is possibly TRBD1 (5 bases). Per germline, CDR1 SGHTA and CDR2 FQGNSA. This CDR3 contains 15 residues. Trimming took off 1 base at V and 1 base at J, with 9 bases between the two ends. The CDR3 DNA reads as TGTGCCAGCAGCTTAGAACAGGTTGGCACAGATACGCAGTATTTT. Translation gives CASSLEQVGTDTQYF.

This clone was seen a single time. The V gene is TRBV20-1, the J gene TRBJ1-2; D remains unclear. The CDR3 runs 11 residues. The germline V and J ends were trimmed by 6 bases and 8 bases, with 13 bases remaining between them. Germline lookup yields CDR1 DFQATT and CDR2 SNEGSKA (reference sequence). Here the CDR3 DNA reads TGCAGTGCAGCCAAGTTTCTGGGCTACACCTTC. As protein: CSAAKFLGYTF.

The chain combines TRBV27 with TRBJ1-5; unclear D gene. Trimming pared 8 bases from V and 6 bases from J, leaving 14 bases between. The CDR3 has 13 amino acids. Germline CDR1 MNHEY, CDR2 SMNVEV (reference sequence). The DNA of the CDR3 is TGTGCCAGCCCACTGATCTGGAGTCAGCCCCAGCATTTT. Translated: CASPLIWSQPQHF.

The chain employs TRBV28 and TRBJ2-7; 8 bases agree with TRBD1. The V segment lost 6 bases and the J segment 2 bases; nucleotides outside the gene matches: 9. The CDR3 runs to 15 residues. Germline CDR1 reads MDHEN; CDR2 reads SYDVKM. CDR3 nucleotide sequence: TGTGCCAGCAGCCTCGACAGGGGCCCAGCCTACGAGCAGTACTTC. This encodes CASSLDRGPAYEQYF.

This chain uses TRBV5-1 with TRBJ2-3; D call uncertain. V was cut by 0 bases and J by 4 bases, with 6 bases left in between. The germline CDR1 and CDR2 sequences are SGHRS and YFSETQ. This CDR3 is 13 amino acids long. CDR3 loop: CASSLVPPDTQYF. The CDR3 DNA sequence: TGCGCCAGCAGCTTGGTTCCTCCAGATACGCAGTATTTT.

The chain recombines TRBV19 with TRBJ1-5, with 8 bases matching TRBD1. Germline CDR1 and CDR2: LNHDA and SQIVND (reference sequence). V gave up 3 bases and J gave up 1 base; unmatched junction bases: 5. This CDR3 has 16 residues. The CDR3 is CASSIGQGASNQPQHF. The CDR3 coding sequence is TGTGCCAGTAGTATCGGGCAGGGGGCAAGCAATCAGCCCCAGCATTTT.

This clone was detected once. The chain recombines TRBV29-1 with TRBJ1-2; no clear D gene. Trimming removed 3 bases from V and 7 bases from J, with 9 bases in between. The V gene's germline CDR1 is SQVTM and CDR2 ANQGSEA. This CDR3 has 11 residues. CDR3 in amino acids: CSVDISFGYTF. The CDR3 nucleotides are TGCAGCGTTGATATTAGTTTTGGCTACACCTTC.